The next 10 T cell receptor beta chains were all read from a single sample in a study of technical replicates of blood from a handful of donors. Clones were read by immunoSEQ multiplex PCR, and TCRdb kept only the in-frame ones, dropping some. The sample comprises about 73,000 clones, roughly nine tenths of which are singletons, and about 4.3% rests with the top ten. Source material: PBMCs. The origin of the receptors is a human donor in good health. Some clones in this sample may be carry-over from other donors' samples.

The V and J genes are TRBV7-8 and TRBJ1-2; TRBD1 matches 8 bases. The germline CDR1 and CDR2 sequences are SGHVS and FQNEAQ. The CDR3 has 15 residues. V shed 0 bases, J shed 3 bases, and the junction held 3 bases outside the gene matches. The CDR3 is CASSLALTGDYGYTF. CDR3 sequence (DNA): TGTGCCAGCAGCTTAGCGTTGACAGGGGACTATGGCTACACCTTC.

This clone was recorded a few times. Distinct nucleotide sequences in the sample also encode this CDR3. This chain uses TRBV6-6 with TRBJ1-2, with D maybe TRBD1 (5 bases). Germline lookup yields CDR1 MNHNY and CDR2 SVGAGI (reference sequence). V was cut by 11 bases and J by 8 bases, with 15 bases left in between. CDR3 length: 11 residues. The CDR3 DNA is TGTGCCGCGTTCGGGGGGAGCGGCTACACCTTC. It yields the protein CAAFGGSGYTF.

This clone was recorded once. This chain links TRBV4-1 with TRBJ2-2, with 11 bases lining up with TRBD1. Germline CDR1 is MGHRA and CDR2 is YSYEKL. V lost 2 bases and J lost 6; bases outside the gene matches: 5. CDR3 length: 16 amino acids. The CDR3 nucleotides read TGCGCCAGCAGCCAATGGACAGGGGGCGCATCCGGGGAGCTGTTTTTT. This gives the protein CASSQWTGGASGELFF.

This chain links TRBV5-8 with TRBJ1-2, with D uncertain. The CDR3 is 12 residues long. The V and J ends lost 2 bases and 4 bases respectively, with 6 bases between them. Germline assignment: CDR1 SGHTS and CDR2 YDEGEE. CDR3 in DNA: TGTGCCAGCAGCTTAAATAGCTATGGCTACACCTTC. It yields the protein CASSLNSYGYTF.

The V call is TRBV5-1, the J call TRBJ2-3, with D possibly matching TRBD2 (5 bases). Between the trimmed V and J ends, which lost 3 bases and 2 bases, there was a span of 16 bases. The CDR3 is 16 residues long. Germline V gives CDR1 SGHRS, CDR2 YFSETQ. The CDR3 region is CASSSQTGLPTDTQYF. In DNA form, the CDR3 reads TGCGCCAGCAGCTCCCAAACCGGACTCCCCACAGATACGCAGTATTTT.

The gene calls are TRBV18 and TRBJ2-7, with 8 bases fitting TRBD1. The CDR3 sequence is 17 residues long. With V trimmed by 2 bases and J by 5 bases, 14 bases remained unmatched. Germline lookup yields CDR1 KGHSH and CDR2 LQKENI. Here the CDR3 DNA reads TGTGCCAGCTCACCAATACCGACAGGGGCTAAAATCGACGAGCAGTACTTC. Translated, it gives CASSPIPTGAKIDEQYF.

The chain carries TRBV27 and TRBJ1-1; 7 bases map to TRBD1. The CDR3 runs to 15 residues. Germline assignment: CDR1 MNHEY and CDR2 SMNVEV (reference sequence). The V segment lost 4 bases and the J segment 3 bases; nucleotides outside the gene matches: 8. CDR3 loop: CASSSRQGRYTEAFF. DNA for the CDR3: TGTGCCAGCAGTTCCCGACAGGGTCGCTACACTGAAGCTTTCTTT.

The chain joins TRBV5-1 to TRBJ2-7; TRBD2 aligns across 7 bases. V gave up 3 bases and J gave up 4 bases; unmatched junction bases: 7. Per the germline V gene, CDR1 is SGHRS and CDR2 is YFSETQ. The CDR3 consists of 14 residues. The CDR3 DNA reads as TGCGCCAGCAGCTGGGGGGGAGACCAATACGAGCAGTACTTC. This translates into CASSWGGDQYEQYF.

V and J are TRBV7-2 and TRBJ2-5, with TRBD2 matching 8 bases. This CDR3 contains 15 residues. CDR1 is SGHTA, CDR2 FQGNSA, per germline. V lost 2 bases, J lost 4 bases, and 6 bases stayed unmatched. The CDR3 coding sequence is TGTGCCAGCAGCTTATCGCGGGGGGTTGTAGAGACCCAGTACTTC. As protein: CASSLSRGVVETQYF.

This rearrangement joins TRBV11-3 to TRBJ2-1; D gene unclear. V shed 1 base and J shed 10 bases, with 11 bases lying between them. This CDR3 is 13 amino acids long. In germline, CDR1 is SGHNT, CDR2 YENEEA. The CDR3 is CASSLGPRPEQFF. The CDR3, as DNA: TGTGCCAGCAGCTTAGGGCCTCGCCCCGAGCAGTTCTTC.